These 19 T cell receptor beta chains share one sample of origin, sequenced in a study of blood T cell repertoires in COVID-19. The protocol was immunoSEQ multiplex PCR, while the TCRdb copy is restricted to in-frame clones and leaves out a portion. The sample contains around 210,000 clones, almost 85% of which appear only once. The sequencing sample was made of peripheral blood. The source of these receptors is a man aged 50-59 years with COVID-19, enrolled during active disease.

This chain uses TRBV12-5 with TRBJ2-3; 8 bases match TRBD2. Per the germline V gene, CDR1 is LGHNT and CDR2 is FRNRAP. CDR3 length: 17 residues. The ends lost 3 bases at V and 2 bases at J; junction bases unmatched: 10. The CDR3 sequence: CASGFSWGGGPTDTQYF. CDR3 in DNA: TGTGCTAGTGGTTTTAGTTGGGGCGGGGGGCCCACAGATACGCAGTATTTT.

The chain carries TRBV18 and TRBJ2-7, with 8 nucleotides matching TRBD1. V dropped 4 bases and J dropped 5; count of bases not matched to a gene: 10. CDR3 length equals 15 residues. Germline CDR1 and CDR2: KGHSH and LQKENI. CDR3 loop: CASSRKQGAVDEQYF. The DNA of the CDR3 is TGTGCCAGCTCACGCAAGCAGGGGGCGGTGGACGAGCAGTACTTC.

The rearrangement links TRBV5-1 to TRBJ1-1; 9 nucleotides match TRBD1. Germline values: CDR1 SGHRS, CDR2 YFSETQ. CDR3 size: 15 residues. After removal of 4 bases from V and 1 base from J, the junction contained 5 bases not matched to a gene. DNA for the CDR3: TGCGCCAGCAGCAAGGAGGGACAGGGGAACACTGAAGCTTTCTTT. The encoded protein is CASSKEGQGNTEAFF.

The chain employs TRBV12-3 or TRBV12-4 and TRBJ2-1; D is ambiguous. This CDR3 spans 11 amino acids. Trimming took off 5 bases at V and 5 bases at J, with 4 bases between the two ends. CDR3 loop: CASSLNNEQFF. The CDR3 DNA is TGTGCCAGCAGTCTTAACAATGAGCAGTTCTTC.

This clone was counted once. The gene calls are TRBV4-1 and TRBJ2-7, with 10 nucleotides matching TRBD1. The CDR3 is 16 amino acids. Germline loops: CDR1 MGHRA, CDR2 YSYEKL. J lost 5 bases, V lost 2 bases, and 9 bases had no gene match. The CDR3 protein is CASSQSSQGTGDEQYF. CDR3 sequence (DNA): TGCGCCAGCAGCCAAAGTTCACAGGGGACAGGGGACGAGCAGTACTTC.

The chain recombines TRBV14 with TRBJ1-1, with 7 bases fitting TRBD1. The CDR3 is 14 amino acids. V trimming: 0 bases; J trimming: 4 bases; junction bases outside the gene matches: 2. The germline CDR1 and CDR2 sequences are SGHDN and FVKESK. The CDR3 reads CASSQEQGITEAFF. CDR3 DNA sequence: TGTGCCAGCAGCCAAGAACAGGGGATCACTGAAGCTTTCTTT.

This chain's CDR3 is CASSLSGGVSKNIQYF. CDR3 in DNA: TGTGCCAGCAGTCTTAGCGGGGGCGTGTCCAAAAACATTCAGTACTTC. The chain uses TRBV7-2 and TRBJ2-4; TRBD2 matches at 9 bases. The length of the CDR3 is 16 residues. The V and J ends lost 6 bases and 2 bases, in that order; junction bases with no gene match: 8. CDR1 is SGHTA and CDR2 is FQGNSA in the germline V gene.

The chain is built from TRBV7-3 and TRBJ2-3; 12 bases agree with TRBD1. The germline V gene encodes CDR1 SGHTA and CDR2 FQGTGA. This CDR3 has 16 amino acids. The trim removed 5 bases at V and 5 bases at J, leaving 8 bases unmatched. The CDR3 loop reads CASSQQGQGARDTQYF. The CDR3 bases are TGTGCCAGCAGCCAACAGGGACAGGGGGCGCGAGATACGCAGTATTTT.

V gene TRBV3-1 (or the pseudogene TRBV3-2) combines with J gene TRBJ1-2; no firm D call. CDR1 is LGHDT and CDR2 is YNNKEL in the germline V gene (reference sequence). V was cut by 5 bases and J by 3 bases, with 10 bases left in between. The CDR3 totals 13 residues. The DNA of the CDR3 is TGTGCCAGCAGCTATCAGAAATACTATGGCTACACCTTC. Its protein is CASSYQKYYGYTF.

V and J are TRBV6-5 and TRBJ1-6, with 9 bases aligning to TRBD1. CDR1 and CDR2 (germline): MNHEY, SVGAGI. The CDR3 runs 13 residues. V shed 8 bases, J shed 9 bases, and the junction held 5 bases outside the gene matches. CDR3 bases: TGTGCCAGCCGGGACAGGGTCATTTCACCCCTCCACTTT. This encodes CASRDRVISPLHF.

The chain's CDR3 is CASSLKRGTADTQYF. For the CDR3, the DNA is TGTGCCAGCAGCTTAAAGCGGGGAACAGCAGATACGCAGTATTTT. The chain combines TRBV11-1 with TRBJ2-3; 7 nucleotides match TRBD2. Germline CDR1 is SGHAT and CDR2 is FQDESV (reference sequence). V lost 2 bases to trimming and J lost 4 bases; unmatched junction nucleotides: 6. The CDR3 is made up of 15 amino acids.

This chain links TRBV6-5 with TRBJ2-3; perhaps TRBD1 as D (6 bases). V was clipped by 8 bases and J by 4 bases, with 10 bases between them. CDR1 is MNHEY and CDR2 is SVGAGI in the germline V gene. The CDR3 has 12 residues. For the CDR3, the DNA is TGTGCCAGCGGGGGCCCCTCAGATACGCAGTATTTT. Encoded protein: CASGGPSDTQYF.

Written as DNA, the CDR3 is TGTGCCAGCAGTGAACCCGAACTCGGGACTAGCGGGGGGCCAGATACGCAGTATTTT. As protein: CASSEPELGTSGGPDTQYF. The rearrangement uses TRBV2 and TRBJ2-3; 15 bases line up with TRBD2. This CDR3 region has 19 residues. CDR1 and CDR2 (germline): SNHLY, FYNNEI. The V segment lost 2 bases and the J segment 4 bases; nucleotides outside the gene matches: 10. The full variable domain, completed using reference TRBV2 and TRBJ2-3, is EPEVTQTPSHQVTQMGQEVILRCVPISNHLYFYWYRQILGQKVEFLVSFYNNEISEKSEIFDDQFSVERPDGSNFTLKIRSTKLEDSAMYFCASSEPELGTSGGPDTQYFGPGTRLTVL.

This chain uses TRBV5-1 with TRBJ1-2; 7 nucleotides line up with TRBD1. CDR3 length: 16 residues. With 4 bases clipped from V and 4 bases from J, the junction kept 13 bases outside the gene matches. Germline assignment: CDR1 SGHRS and CDR2 YFSETQ. The CDR3 here is CASSLGQATVGYGYTF. The CDR3 bases are TGCGCCAGCAGCCTCGGACAGGCAACGGTTGGCTATGGCTACACCTTC.

The V and J genes are TRBV18 and TRBJ1-1; the D is unclear. This CDR3 is 15 amino acids long. Germline-derived CDR1 and CDR2 are KGHSH and LQKENI. V lost 2 bases and J 1 base, leaving 11 bases between the germline ends. The CDR3 bases are TGTGCCAGCTCACCAGGGCGGACTGAGAACACTGAAGCTTTCTTT. It specifies CASSPGRTENTEAFF.

CDR3 nucleotide sequence: TGCGCCAGCAGCCAATTCCCCGGGCCCCTCCACTTT. This gives the protein CASSQFPGPLHF. This chain connects TRBV4-3 to TRBJ1-6; D not certain. Germline lookup yields CDR1 LGHNA and CDR2 YSLEER. Trimming stripped 2 bases from V and 13 bases from J, with 9 bases between. The CDR3 length is 12 residues.

The V gene is TRBV10-3, the J gene TRBJ1-5; TRBD1 agrees at 9 bases. The CDR3 length is 15 residues. The V gene's germline CDR1 is ENHRY and CDR2 SYGVKD. The junction had 7 bases not matched to a gene; V was cut back by 3 bases and J by 7 bases. The CDR3 sequence is CAISDDRGYEQPQHF. Here the CDR3 DNA reads TGTGCCATCAGTGATGACAGGGGGTACGAACAGCCCCAGCATTTT.

The J gene is TRBJ2-1, the V gene TRBV13; a possible D gene is TRBD1 (5 bases). Germline loops: CDR1 PRHDT, CDR2 FYEKMQ (reference sequence). Trimming took off 0 bases at V and 2 bases at J, with 8 bases between the two ends. The CDR3 is 15 residues long. This CDR3 is CASSLGGAAYNEQFF. CDR3 coding DNA: TGTGCCAGCAGCTTAGGTGGGGCGGCCTACAATGAGCAGTTCTTC.

The chain links TRBV4-1 to TRBJ2-5; unclear D gene. The V end was cut by 0 bases, the J end by 6 bases, with 11 bases between. Germline CDR1 is MGHRA and CDR2 is YSYEKL. The CDR3 has 14 amino acids. The CDR3 sequence: CASSQEAGPKTQYF. In nucleotides, the CDR3 is TGCGCCAGCAGCCAAGAAGCTGGGCCAAAGACCCAGTACTTC.